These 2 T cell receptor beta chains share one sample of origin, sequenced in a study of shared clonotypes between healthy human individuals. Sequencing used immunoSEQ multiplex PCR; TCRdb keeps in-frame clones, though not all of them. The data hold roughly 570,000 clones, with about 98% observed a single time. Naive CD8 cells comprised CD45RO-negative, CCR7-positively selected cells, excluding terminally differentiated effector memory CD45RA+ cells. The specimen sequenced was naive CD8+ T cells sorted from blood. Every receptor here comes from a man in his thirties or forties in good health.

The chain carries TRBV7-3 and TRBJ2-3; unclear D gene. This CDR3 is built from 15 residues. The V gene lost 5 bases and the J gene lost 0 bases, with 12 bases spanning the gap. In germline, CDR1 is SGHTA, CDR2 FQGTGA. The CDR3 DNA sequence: TGTGCCAGCAGCCCCCACCCGACTAGCACAGATACGCAGTATTTT. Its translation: CASSPHPTSTDTQYF.

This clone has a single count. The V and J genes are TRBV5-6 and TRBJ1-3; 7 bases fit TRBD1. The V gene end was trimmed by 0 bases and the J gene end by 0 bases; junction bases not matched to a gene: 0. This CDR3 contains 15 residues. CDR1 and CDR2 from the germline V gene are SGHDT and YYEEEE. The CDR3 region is CASSLDRGSGNTIYF. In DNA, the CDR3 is TGTGCCAGCAGCTTGGACAGGGGCTCTGGAAACACCATATATTTT. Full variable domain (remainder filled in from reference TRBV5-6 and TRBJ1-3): DAGVTQSPTHLIKTRGQQVTLRCSPKSGHDTVSWYQQALGQGPQFIFQYYEEEERQRGNFPDRFSGHQFPNYSSELNVNALLLGDSALYLCASSLDRGSGNTIYFGEGSWLTVV.